This T cell receptor (beta chain) was profiled in a study of Graves' ophthalmopathy and Graves' hyperthyroidism. Overall study context: Before any treatment was given, at initial diagnosis, peripheral blood was collected.

Amplifying from RNA transcripts, the study obtained TCR beta CDR3 regions. The library came from an HTBI-primed first-round RT-PCR and a second-round multiplex PCR. TCRdb called the multiplex PCR reads again in MiXCR, with one record for every CDR3 protein. The table records 740,000 or so distinct CDR3 sequences, roughly two fifths of them present only once. V was clipped by 0 bases and J by 8 bases, with 4 bases between them. The length of the CDR3 is 11 residues. The germline CDR1 and CDR2 sequences are ENHRY and SYGVKD. The sequencing input was peripheral blood. This sequence joins TRBV10-3 and TRBJ1-2; no firm D call. This TCR was recovered from an adult man with Graves' ophthalmopathy. The CDR3 reads CAISESGGYTF. The CDR3 region has the DNA TGTGCCATCAGTGAGTCTGGGGGCTACACCTTC.